This T cell receptor (beta chain) was profiled in a study of blood T cells in healthy people across ages. Then a second PCR, running roughly 7 to 11 cycles, was carried out with a sample-barcoded 5' primer and a J-beta primer mix. TCRdb re-called the 5' RACE reads through MiXCR, storing one row per CDR3 protein. The data contain about 970,000 distinct CDR3 sequences, about 53% of them singletons. This CDR3 has 11 residues. Between the trimmed V and J ends, which lost 6 bases and 8 bases, there was a span of 13 bases. From germline, CDR1 is SQVTM and CDR2 ANQGSEA. The sample consisted of blood. This chain uses TRBV29-1 with TRBJ1-2; D possibly corresponds to TRBD1 (6 bases). The TCR sequence derives from a woman in her fifties or sixties in good health. CDR3 nucleotides: TGCAGCGTCACAGGGACTGGCGGCTACACCTTC. Its protein product is CSVTGTGGYTF.